This TCR beta chain stems from a study of blood T cell repertoires in COVID-19. Study information: COVID-19 samples collected from the United States, Italy and Spain covered acute and convalescent phases. In each case, the material was cDNA or gDNA derived from T cells, B-cell-depleted T cells, or PBMCs.

V shed 4 bases and J 5 bases; nucleotides not matched to a gene: 8. The germline V gene encodes CDR1 SGHRS and CDR2 YFSETQ. This CDR3 contains 15 residues. The authors' processing: Reference gene primer amplification yielded estimated nucleated cell counts. Produced via immunoSEQ multiplex PCR; TCRdb's table is partial and in-frame only. V and J calls plus clone size are reproduced from that table; the DNA served to infer D and trimming. This sample has over 250,000 clones, with over 75% found just once. V usage is TRBV5-1 and J usage is TRBJ2-1, with 8 bases that match TRBD1. The receptor was derived from a man aged 50-60 years with active or convalescent COVID-19. Material: peripheral blood. The CDR3 region is CASSGQGRGDNEQFF. The CDR3 nucleotides read TGCGCCAGCAGCGGACAGGGTAGGGGGGACAATGAGCAGTTCTTC.